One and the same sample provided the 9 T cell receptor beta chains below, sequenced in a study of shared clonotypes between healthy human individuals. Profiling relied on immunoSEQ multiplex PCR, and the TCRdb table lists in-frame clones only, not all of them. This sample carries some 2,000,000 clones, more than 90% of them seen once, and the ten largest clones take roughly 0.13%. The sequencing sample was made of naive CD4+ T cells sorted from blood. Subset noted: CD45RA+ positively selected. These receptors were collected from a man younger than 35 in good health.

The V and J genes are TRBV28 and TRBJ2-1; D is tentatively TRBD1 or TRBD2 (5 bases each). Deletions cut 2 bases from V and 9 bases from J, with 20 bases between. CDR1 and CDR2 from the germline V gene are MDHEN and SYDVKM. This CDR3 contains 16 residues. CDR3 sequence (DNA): TGTGCCAGCAGTTTAGAGGGTCTGGCAGGGTCGGGTGAGCAGTTCTTC. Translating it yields CASSLEGLAGSGEQFF.

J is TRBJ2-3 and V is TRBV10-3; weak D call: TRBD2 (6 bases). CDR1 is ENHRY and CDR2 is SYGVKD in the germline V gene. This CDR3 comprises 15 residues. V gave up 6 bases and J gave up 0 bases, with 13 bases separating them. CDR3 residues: CAISASDSSTDTQYF. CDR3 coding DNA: TGTGCCATCAGCGCTAGCGACTCAAGCACAGATACGCAGTATTTT.

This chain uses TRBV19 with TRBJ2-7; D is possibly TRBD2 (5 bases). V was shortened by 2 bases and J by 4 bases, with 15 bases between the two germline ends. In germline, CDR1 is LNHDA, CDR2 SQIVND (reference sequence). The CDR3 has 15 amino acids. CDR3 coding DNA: TGTGCCAGTAGTATAAGCCAAGGGAGTCCATACGAGCAGTACTTC. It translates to CASSISQGSPYEQYF.

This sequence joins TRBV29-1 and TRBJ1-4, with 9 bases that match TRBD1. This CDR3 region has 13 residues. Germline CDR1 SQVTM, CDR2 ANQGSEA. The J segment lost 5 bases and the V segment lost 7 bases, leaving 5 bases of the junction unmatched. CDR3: CSAEGTGNEKLFF. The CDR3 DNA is TGCAGCGCCGAGGGGACAGGGAATGAAAAACTGTTTTTT.

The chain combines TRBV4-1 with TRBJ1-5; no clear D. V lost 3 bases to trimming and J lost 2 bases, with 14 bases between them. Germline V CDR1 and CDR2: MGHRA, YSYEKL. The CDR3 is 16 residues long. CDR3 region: CASSHGTEMGNQPQHF. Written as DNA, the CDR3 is TGCGCCAGCAGCCACGGAACAGAAATGGGCAATCAGCCCCAGCATTTT.

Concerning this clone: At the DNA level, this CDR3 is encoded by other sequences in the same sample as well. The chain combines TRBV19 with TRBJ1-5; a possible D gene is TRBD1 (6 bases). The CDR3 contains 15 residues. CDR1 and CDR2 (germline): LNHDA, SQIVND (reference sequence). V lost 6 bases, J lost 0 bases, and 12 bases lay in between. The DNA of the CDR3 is TGTGCCAGTAGGACTACAGGGTATAGCAATCAGCCCCAGCATTTT. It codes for CASRTTGYSNQPQHF.

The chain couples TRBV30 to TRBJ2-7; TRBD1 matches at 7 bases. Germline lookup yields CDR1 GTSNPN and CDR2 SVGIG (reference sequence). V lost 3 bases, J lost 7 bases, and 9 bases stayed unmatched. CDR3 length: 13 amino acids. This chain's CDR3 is CAWRVQGVKEQYF. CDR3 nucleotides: TGTGCCTGGAGGGTCCAGGGGGTAAAGGAGCAGTACTTC.

In DNA, the CDR3 is TGTGCCAGCAGCGCGGGGGTGTACGAGCAGTACTTC. This sequence encodes CASSAGVYEQYF. The chain has TRBV11-2 and TRBJ2-7; 7 bases match TRBD2. CDR3 length: 12 residues. Germline trimming cut 5 bases from V and 4 bases from J; bases unmatched to any gene: 2. Germline V lookup: CDR1 SGHAT, CDR2 FQNNGV.

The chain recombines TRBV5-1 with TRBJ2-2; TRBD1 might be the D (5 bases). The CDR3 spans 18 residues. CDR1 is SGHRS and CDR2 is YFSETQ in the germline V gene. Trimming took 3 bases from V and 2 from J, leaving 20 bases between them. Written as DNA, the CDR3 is TGCGCCAGCAGCTCGGTATTCTCAGGGATTCTCAACACCGGGGAGCTGTTTTTT. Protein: CASSSVFSGILNTGELFF.